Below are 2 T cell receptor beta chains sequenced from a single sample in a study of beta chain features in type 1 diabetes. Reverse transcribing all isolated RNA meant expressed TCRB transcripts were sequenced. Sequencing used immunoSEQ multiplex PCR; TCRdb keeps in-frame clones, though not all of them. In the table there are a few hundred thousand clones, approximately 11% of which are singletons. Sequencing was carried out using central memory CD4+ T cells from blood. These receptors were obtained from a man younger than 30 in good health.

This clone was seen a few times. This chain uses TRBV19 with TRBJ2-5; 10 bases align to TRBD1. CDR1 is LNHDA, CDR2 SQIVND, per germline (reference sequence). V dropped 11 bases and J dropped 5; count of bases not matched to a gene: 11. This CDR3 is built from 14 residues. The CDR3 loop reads CAAGDRGRSETQYF. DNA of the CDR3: TGTGCCGCCGGAGACAGGGGGCGAAGTGAGACCCAGTACTTC.

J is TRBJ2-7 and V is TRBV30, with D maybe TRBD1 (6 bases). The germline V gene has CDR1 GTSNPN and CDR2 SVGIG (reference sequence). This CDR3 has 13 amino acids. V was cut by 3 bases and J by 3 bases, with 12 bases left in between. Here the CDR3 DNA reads TGTGCCTGGAGCCAGGACAGTTACTACGAGCAGTACTTC. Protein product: CAWSQDSYYEQYF. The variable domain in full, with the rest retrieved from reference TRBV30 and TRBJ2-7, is SQTIHQWPATLVQPVGSPLSLECTVEGTSNPNLYWYRQAAGRGLQLLFYSVGIGQISSEVPQNLSASRPQDRQFILSSKKLLLSDSGFYLCAWSQDSYYEQYFGPGTRLTVT.